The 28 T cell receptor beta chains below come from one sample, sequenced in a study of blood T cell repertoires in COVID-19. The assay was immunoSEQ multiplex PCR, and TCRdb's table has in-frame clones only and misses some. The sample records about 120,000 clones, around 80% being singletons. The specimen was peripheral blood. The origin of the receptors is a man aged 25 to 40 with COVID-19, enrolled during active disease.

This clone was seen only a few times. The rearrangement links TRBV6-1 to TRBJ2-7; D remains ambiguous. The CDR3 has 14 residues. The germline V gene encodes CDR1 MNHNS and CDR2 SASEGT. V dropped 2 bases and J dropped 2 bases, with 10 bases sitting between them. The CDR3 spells CASSESFATYEQYF. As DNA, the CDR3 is TGTGCCAGCAGTGAAAGTTTCGCGACCTACGAGCAGTACTTC.

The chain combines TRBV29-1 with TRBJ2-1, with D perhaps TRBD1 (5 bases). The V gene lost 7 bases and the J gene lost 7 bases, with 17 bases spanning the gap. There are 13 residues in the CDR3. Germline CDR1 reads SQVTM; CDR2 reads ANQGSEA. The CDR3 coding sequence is TGCAGCGCCCAAGCAGGGCCGGCGAATGAGCAGTTCTTC. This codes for CSAQAGPANEQFF.

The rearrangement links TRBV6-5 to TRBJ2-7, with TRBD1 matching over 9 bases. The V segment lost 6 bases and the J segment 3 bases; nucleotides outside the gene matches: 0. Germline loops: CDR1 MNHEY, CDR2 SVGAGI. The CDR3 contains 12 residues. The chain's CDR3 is CASRDRGYEQYF. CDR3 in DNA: TGTGCCAGCAGGGACAGGGGCTACGAGCAGTACTTC.

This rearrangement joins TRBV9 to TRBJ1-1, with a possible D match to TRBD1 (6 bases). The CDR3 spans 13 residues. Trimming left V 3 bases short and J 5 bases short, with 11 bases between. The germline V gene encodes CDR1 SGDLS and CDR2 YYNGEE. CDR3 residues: CASSEGGGTEAFF. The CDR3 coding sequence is TGTGCCAGCAGCGAAGGGGGTGGGACTGAAGCTTTCTTT.

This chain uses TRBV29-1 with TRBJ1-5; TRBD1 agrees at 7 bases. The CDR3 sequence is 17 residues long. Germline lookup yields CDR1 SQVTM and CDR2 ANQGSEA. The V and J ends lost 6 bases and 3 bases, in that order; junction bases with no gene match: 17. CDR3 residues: CSVPNGQAIWDNQPQHF. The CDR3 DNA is TGCAGCGTCCCGAATGGACAGGCGATTTGGGACAATCAGCCCCAGCATTTT.

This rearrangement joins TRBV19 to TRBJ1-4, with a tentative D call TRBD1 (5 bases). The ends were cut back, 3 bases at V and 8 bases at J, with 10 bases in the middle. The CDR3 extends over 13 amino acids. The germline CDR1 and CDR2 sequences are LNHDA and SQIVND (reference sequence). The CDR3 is CASSMYGGEKLFF. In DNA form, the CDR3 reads TGTGCCAGTAGTATGTACGGGGGAGAAAAACTGTTTTTT.

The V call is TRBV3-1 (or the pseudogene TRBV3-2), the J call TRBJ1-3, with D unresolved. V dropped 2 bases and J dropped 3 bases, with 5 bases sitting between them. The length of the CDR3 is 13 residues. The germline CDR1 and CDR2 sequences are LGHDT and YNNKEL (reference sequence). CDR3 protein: CASSQTSGNTIYF. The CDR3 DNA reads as TGTGCCAGCAGCCAAACTAGTGGAAACACCATATATTTT.

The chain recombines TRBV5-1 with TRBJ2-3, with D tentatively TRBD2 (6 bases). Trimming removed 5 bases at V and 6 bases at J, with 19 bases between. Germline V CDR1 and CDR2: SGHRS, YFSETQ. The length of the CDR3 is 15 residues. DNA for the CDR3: TGCGCCAGCAGGGCCCTGCCGGGAGTGGAGGATACGCAGTATTTT. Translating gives CASRALPGVEDTQYF.

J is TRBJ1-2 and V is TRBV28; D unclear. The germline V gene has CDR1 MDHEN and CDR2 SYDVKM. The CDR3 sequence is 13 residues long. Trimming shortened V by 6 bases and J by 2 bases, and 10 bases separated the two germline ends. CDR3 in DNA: TGTGCCAGCAGCAGAGGTGGAAACTATGGCTACACCTTC. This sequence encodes CASSRGGNYGYTF.

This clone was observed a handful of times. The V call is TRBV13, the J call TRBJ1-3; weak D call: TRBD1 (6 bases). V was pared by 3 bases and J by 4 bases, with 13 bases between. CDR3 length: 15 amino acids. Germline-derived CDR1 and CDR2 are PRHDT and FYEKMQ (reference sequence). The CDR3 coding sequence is TGTGCCAGCAGCTTGGGGGGGCAACCAGGAAACACCATATATTTT. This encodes CASSLGGQPGNTIYF.

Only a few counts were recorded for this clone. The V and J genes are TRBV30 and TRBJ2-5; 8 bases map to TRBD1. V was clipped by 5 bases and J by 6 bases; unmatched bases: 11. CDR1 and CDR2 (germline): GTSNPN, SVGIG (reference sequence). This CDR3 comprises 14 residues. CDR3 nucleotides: TGTGCCTGGGCAGGGGGCGCGTTTGGACAGACCCAGTACTTC. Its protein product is CAWAGGAFGQTQYF.

CDR3 nucleotides: TGTGCCTGGAGTGTAATAGGGGCCGGGGAGCTGTTTTTT. Translation: CAWSVIGAGELFF. The V gene is TRBV30, the J gene TRBJ2-2, with D perhaps TRBD1 (5 bases). Germline CDR1 GTSNPN, CDR2 SVGIG (reference sequence). The CDR3 totals 13 residues. V lost 0 bases and J 6 bases, leaving 8 bases between the germline ends.

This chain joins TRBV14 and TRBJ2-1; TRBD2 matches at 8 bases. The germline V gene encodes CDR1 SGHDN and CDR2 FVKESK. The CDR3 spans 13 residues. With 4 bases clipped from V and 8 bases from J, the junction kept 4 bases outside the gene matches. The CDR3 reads CASSPSGSDEQFF. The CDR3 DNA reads TGTGCCAGCAGCCCAAGCGGGAGCGATGAGCAGTTCTTC.

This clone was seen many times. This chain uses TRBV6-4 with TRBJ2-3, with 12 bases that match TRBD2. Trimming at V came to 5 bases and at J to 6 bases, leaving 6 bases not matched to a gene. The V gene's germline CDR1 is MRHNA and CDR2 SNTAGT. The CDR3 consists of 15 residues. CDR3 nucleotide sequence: TGTGCCAGCAGTCGACTAGCGGGGGAACGGGATACGCAGTATTTT. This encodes CASSRLAGERDTQYF.

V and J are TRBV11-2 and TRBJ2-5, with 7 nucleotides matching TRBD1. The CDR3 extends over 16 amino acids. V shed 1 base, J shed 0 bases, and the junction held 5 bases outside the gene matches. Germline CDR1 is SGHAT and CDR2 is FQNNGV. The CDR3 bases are TGTGCCAGCAGCTTAGGGGACAGCCGGTACCAAGAGACCCAGTACTTC. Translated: CASSLGDSRYQETQYF. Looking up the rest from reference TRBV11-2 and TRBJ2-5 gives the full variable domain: EAGVAQSPRYKIIEKRQSVAFWCNPISGHATLYWYQQILGQGPKLLIQFQNNGVVDDSQLPKDRFSAERLKGVDSTLKIQPAKLEDSAVYLCASSLGDSRYQETQYFGPGTRLLVL.

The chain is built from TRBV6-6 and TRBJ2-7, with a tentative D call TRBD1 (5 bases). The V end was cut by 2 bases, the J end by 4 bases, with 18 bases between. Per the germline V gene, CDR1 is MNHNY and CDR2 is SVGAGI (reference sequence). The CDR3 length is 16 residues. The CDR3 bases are TGTGCCAGCAGTTACCCCGAGGCTGCAGCAGGGTACGAGCAGTACTTC. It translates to CASSYPEAAAGYEQYF.

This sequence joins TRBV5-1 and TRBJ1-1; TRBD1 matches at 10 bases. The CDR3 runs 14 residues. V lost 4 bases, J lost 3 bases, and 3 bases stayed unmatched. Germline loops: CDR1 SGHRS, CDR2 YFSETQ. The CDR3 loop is CASSAGTGDTEAFF. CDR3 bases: TGCGCCAGCAGCGCGGGGACAGGGGACACTGAAGCTTTCTTT.

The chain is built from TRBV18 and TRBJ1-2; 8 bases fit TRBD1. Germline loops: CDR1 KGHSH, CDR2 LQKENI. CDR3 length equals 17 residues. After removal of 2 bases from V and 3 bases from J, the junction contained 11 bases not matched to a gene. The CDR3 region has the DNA TGTGCCAGCTCACCATCCGGACAGGGCGGAGGAGACTATGGCTACACCTTC. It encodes CASSPSGQGGGDYGYTF.

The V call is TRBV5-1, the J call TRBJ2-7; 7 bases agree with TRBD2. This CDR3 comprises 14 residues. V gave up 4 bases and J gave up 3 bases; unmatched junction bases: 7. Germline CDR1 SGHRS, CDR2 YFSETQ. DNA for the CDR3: TGCGCCAGCAGCAGGGGCGGGGGAAACTACGAGCAGTACTTC. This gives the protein CASSRGGGNYEQYF.

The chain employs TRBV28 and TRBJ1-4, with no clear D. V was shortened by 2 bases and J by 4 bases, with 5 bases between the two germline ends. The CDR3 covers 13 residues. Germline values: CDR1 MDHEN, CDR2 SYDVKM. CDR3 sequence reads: CASSLTVNEKLFF. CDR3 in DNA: TGTGCCAGCAGTTTAACGGTTAATGAAAAACTGTTTTTT.

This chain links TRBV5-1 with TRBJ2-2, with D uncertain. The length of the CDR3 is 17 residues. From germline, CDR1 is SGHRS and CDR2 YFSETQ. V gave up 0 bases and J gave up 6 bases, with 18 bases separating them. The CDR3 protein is CASSLGIRRLRPGELFF. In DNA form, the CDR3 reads TGCGCCAGCAGCTTGGGTATCCGGCGGTTAAGGCCCGGGGAGCTGTTTTTT.

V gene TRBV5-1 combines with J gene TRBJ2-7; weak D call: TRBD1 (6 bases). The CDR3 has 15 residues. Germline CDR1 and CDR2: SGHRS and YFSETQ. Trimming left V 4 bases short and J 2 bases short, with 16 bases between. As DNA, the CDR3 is TGCGCCAGCAGCCTGACGACAGGCAGAACCTACGAGCAGTACTTC. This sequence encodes CASSLTTGRTYEQYF.

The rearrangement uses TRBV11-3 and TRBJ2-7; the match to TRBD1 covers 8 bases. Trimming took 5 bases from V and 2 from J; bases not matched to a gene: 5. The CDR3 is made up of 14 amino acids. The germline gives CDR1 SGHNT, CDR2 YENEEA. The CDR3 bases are TGTGCCAGCAGCACAGGGGGTCCCCCCTACGAGCAGTACTTC. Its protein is CASSTGGPPYEQYF.

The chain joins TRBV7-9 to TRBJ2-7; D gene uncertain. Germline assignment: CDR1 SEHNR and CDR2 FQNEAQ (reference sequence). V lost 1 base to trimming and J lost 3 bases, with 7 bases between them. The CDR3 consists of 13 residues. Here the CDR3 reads CASSLESYYEQYF. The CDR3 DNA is TGTGCCAGCAGCTTAGAATCCTACTACGAGCAGTACTTC. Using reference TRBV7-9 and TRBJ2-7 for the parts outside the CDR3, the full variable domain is DTGVSQNPRHKITKRGQNVTFRCDPISEHNRLYWYRQTLGQGPEFLTYFQNEAQLEKSRLLSDRFSAERPKGSFSTLEIQRTEQGDSAMYLCASSLESYYEQYFGPGTRLTVT.

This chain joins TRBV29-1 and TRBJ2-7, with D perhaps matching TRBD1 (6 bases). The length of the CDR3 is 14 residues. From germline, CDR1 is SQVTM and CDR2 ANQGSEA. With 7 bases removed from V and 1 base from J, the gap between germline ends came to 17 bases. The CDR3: CSAIDPDRSYEQYF. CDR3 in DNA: TGCAGCGCTATAGACCCAGACAGGTCCTACGAGCAGTACTTC.

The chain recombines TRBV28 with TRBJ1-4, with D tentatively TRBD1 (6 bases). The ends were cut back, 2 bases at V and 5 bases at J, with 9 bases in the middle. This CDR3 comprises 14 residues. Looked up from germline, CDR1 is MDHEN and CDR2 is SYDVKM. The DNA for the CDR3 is TGTGCCAGCAGTTTAGGGCAGGGGAATGAAAAACTGTTTTTT. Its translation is CASSLGQGNEKLFF.

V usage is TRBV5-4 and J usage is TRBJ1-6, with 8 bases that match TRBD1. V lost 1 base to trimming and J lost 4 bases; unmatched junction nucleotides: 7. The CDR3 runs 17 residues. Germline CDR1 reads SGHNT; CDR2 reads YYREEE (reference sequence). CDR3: CASSLMVRGLYNSPLHF. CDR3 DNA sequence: TGTGCCAGCAGCTTGATGGTCAGGGGGCTATATAATTCACCCCTCCACTTT. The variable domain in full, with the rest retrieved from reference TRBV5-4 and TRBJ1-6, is ETGVTQSPTHLIKTRGQQVTLRCSSQSGHNTVSWYQQALGQGPQFIFQYYREEENGRGNFPPRFSGLQFPNYSSELNVNALELDDSALYLCASSLMVRGLYNSPLHFGNGTRLTVT.

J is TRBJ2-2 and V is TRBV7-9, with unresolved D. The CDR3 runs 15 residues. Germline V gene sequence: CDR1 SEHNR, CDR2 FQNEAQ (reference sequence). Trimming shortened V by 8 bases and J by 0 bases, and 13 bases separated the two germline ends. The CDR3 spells CASVPSFPNTGELFF. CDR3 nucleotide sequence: TGTGCCAGCGTCCCTAGTTTTCCGAACACCGGGGAGCTGTTTTTT.